This note documents a single T cell receptor (beta chain) sequence. What it binds is not known. The data stem from a study of T cell responses to AZD1222 COVID-19 vaccine. Produced via immunoSEQ multiplex PCR; TCRdb's table is partial and in-frame only. The profile shows around 150,000 clones, about 95% of them singletons. The study, taken as a whole, reports: Spike regions recognized by vaccine-associated CD4 TCRs spanned the protein, led by 160-218 and 743-854. Repertoires were collected only later (after the peak T cell response had occurred). Most donors were white British, females outnumbered males, and clonal diversity was possibly underestimated.

There are 15 residues in the CDR3. V was shortened by 1 base and J by 1 base, with 8 bases between the two germline ends. CDR1 is SEHNR, CDR2 FQNEAQ, per germline (reference sequence). V usage is TRBV7-9 and J usage is TRBJ1-3; D is unresolved. The clonotype was recovered from an adult in good health. This material consisted of peripheral blood, taken on day 0 of AZD1222 vaccination. CDR3 DNA: TGTGCCAGCAGCTTAGGGGTGCGGTCTGGAAACACCATATATTTT. Its protein product is CASSLGVRSGNTIYF.